The present TCR beta chain was sequenced within a study of post-analysis software for immune sequencing data. About the research overall: The disease courses covered relapsing-remitting, secondary progressive and progressive-relapsing multiple sclerosis.

Trimming shortened V by 4 bases and J by 0 bases, and 9 bases separated the two germline ends. The CDR3 is made up of 14 amino acids. CDR1 and CDR2 (germline): MNHEY, SVGEGT. Built from TCR beta cDNA, the libraries had unique molecular identifiers in them. TCRdb ran MiXCR on the PCR reads and lists one entry per CDR3 protein. In the table there are 800,000 to 950,000 distinct CDR3 sequences, roughly half of which are singletons. Study conclusions and caveats: Five TRBV segments, TRBV5-6, TRBV5-1 and TRBV20-1 among them, were found more frequent in patients than controls.

In regard to this clonotype: The target antigen is unknown.

Sequenced input: blood. The gene calls are TRBV6-2 or TRBV6-3 and TRBJ1-1, with D unresolved. The sequence was collected from a girl aged 10-17 years with multiple sclerosis. The CDR3 spells CASSLSYLNTEAFF. CDR3 nucleotides: TGTGCCAGCAGTTTGAGCTACCTGAACACTGAAGCTTTCTTT.